These T cell receptor beta chains were read from a single sample in a study of T cell responses to AZD1222 COVID-19 vaccine. The protocol was immunoSEQ multiplex PCR, while the TCRdb copy is restricted to in-frame clones and leaves out a portion. The sample shows tens of thousands of clones, around 87% of them seen only once. This material consisted of peripheral blood, taken 28 days after the second AZD1222 dose. Receptors were obtained from an adult who received the AZD1222 COVID-19 vaccine. The CDR3 runs from the conserved cysteine through the conserved F or W. D genes are given only for firm matches. Clone size is not always given. Where it is, it says once, few, many or a class for expanded clones.

CDR3 DNA: TGTGCCAGCGGATCACAGGGGGCCGTGGCCAACGTCCTGACTTTC
CDR3 protein: CASGSQGAVANVLTF
D gene: TRBD1
CDR3 length: 15
J gene: TRBJ2-6
V gene: TRBV11-2
clone size: NA

CDR3 DNA: TGTGCCAGCAGTTCTCGCTCAGGGGTCGAGCAGTACTTC
CDR3 protein: CASSSRSGVEQYF
D gene: NA
CDR3 length: 13
J gene: TRBJ2-7
V gene: TRBV27
clone size: once

CDR3 DNA: TGTGCCTGGAGTGTATCCCCTACAGGGGCGAATTCACCCCTCCACTTT
CDR3 protein: CAWSVSPTGANSPLHF
D gene: TRBD1
CDR3 length: 16
J gene: TRBJ1-6
V gene: TRBV30
clone size: NA

CDR3 DNA: TGTGTCAGGTTCTCAAGGGGGACTGAAGCTTTCTTT
CDR3 protein: CVRFSRGTEAFF
D gene: NA
CDR3 length: 12
J gene: TRBJ1-1
V gene: TRBV6-5
clone size: few

CDR3 DNA: TGTGCCAGCAGTACAGACAGGGGCAGAGAGACCCAGTACTTC
CDR3 protein: CASSTDRGRETQYF
D gene: TRBD1
CDR3 length: 14
J gene: TRBJ2-5
V gene: TRBV5-4
clone size: NA

CDR3 DNA: TGTGCCAGTAGTATCGGGGACGGAGGGGGAGGGCCCCAGCATTTT
CDR3 protein: CASSIGDGGGGPQHF
D gene: NA
CDR3 length: 15
J gene: TRBJ1-5
V gene: TRBV19
clone size: NA

CDR3 DNA: TGTGCCAGCAGCCTCGTCGTTAGCTCCTACGAGCAGTACTTC
CDR3 protein: CASSLVVSSYEQYF
D gene: NA
CDR3 length: 14
J gene: TRBJ2-7
V gene: TRBV7-2
clone size: once

CDR3 DNA: TGTGCCAGCAGCTCGACAGGGATTATCACAGATACGCAGTATTTT
CDR3 protein: CASSSTGIITDTQYF
D gene: TRBD1
CDR3 length: 15
J gene: TRBJ2-3
V gene: TRBV7-3
clone size: NA

CDR3 DNA: TGTGCCAGCACCCTGACAGCACGCTCCTACGAGCAGTACTTC
CDR3 protein: CASTLTARSYEQYF
D gene: NA
CDR3 length: 14
J gene: TRBJ2-7
V gene: TRBV2
clone size: NA

CDR3 DNA: TGTGCCAGCAGGGGACAGGGGGGGAATCAGCCCCAGCATTTT
CDR3 protein: CASRGQGGNQPQHF
D gene: TRBD1
CDR3 length: 14
J gene: TRBJ1-5
V gene: TRBV28
clone size: NA

CDR3 DNA: TGTGCCAGCAGCCGTTCCGAGGGGAGCAATCAGCCCCAGCATTTT
CDR3 protein: CASSRSEGSNQPQHF
D gene: NA
CDR3 length: 15
J gene: TRBJ1-5
V gene: TRBV7-9
clone size: NA

CDR3 DNA: TGTGCCAGCAGCTTCACACAAGAGACCCAGTACTTC
CDR3 protein: CASSFTQETQYF
D gene: NA
CDR3 length: 12
J gene: TRBJ2-5
V gene: TRBV7-2
clone size: NA

CDR3 DNA: TGTGCCAGCAGCCCAAGCAGGCGGGCAGATACGCAGTATTTT
CDR3 protein: CASSPSRRADTQYF
D gene: NA
CDR3 length: 14
J gene: TRBJ2-3
V gene: TRBV7-9
clone size: NA

CDR3 DNA: TGCGCCAGCAGCTCCTATCCGGGTAACTACGAGCAGTACTTC
CDR3 protein: CASSSYPGNYEQYF
D gene: NA
CDR3 length: 14
J gene: TRBJ2-7
V gene: TRBV5-1
clone size: NA

CDR3 DNA: TGCGCCAGCAGCTTGTCAGGGGGCCACTATGGCTACACCTTC
CDR3 protein: CASSLSGGHYGYTF
D gene: TRBD1
CDR3 length: 14
J gene: TRBJ1-2
V gene: TRBV5-1
clone size: NA